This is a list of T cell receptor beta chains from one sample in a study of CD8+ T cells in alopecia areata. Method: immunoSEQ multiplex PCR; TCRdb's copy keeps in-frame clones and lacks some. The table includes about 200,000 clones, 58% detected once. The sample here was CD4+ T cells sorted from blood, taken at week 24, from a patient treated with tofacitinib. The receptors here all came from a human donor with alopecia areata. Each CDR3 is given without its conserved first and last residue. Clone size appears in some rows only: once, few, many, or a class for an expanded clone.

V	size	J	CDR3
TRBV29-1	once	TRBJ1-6	SVGEVGDSPLH
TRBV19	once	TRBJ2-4	ASSSPTGSGIQY
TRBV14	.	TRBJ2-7	ASSQDGMDNLYEQY
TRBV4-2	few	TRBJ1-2	ASSQDWESGGYT
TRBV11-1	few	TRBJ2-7	ASSFSYEQY
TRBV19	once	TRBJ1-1	ASNTGELNTEAF
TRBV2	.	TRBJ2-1	ASSEVREQF
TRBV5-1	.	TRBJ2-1	ASSLEPRVSYNEQF
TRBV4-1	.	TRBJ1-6	ASSQDPQRSTSPLH
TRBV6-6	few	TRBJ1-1	ASSYSGQLDTEAF
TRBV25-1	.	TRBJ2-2	ASRGNTGELF
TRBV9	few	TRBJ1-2	ASSASGTGGNYGYT
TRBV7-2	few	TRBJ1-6	ASSLDPNSPLH
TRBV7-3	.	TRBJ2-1	ASSPDGAARANEQF
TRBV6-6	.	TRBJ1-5	ASSLGAGNQPQH
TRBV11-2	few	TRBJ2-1	ASSLVGLADSSRF
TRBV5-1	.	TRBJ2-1	ASSPGLSYNEQF
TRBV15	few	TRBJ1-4	ATSRDHRTRRGEKLF
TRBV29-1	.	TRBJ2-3	SVEAWGTSGTDTQY
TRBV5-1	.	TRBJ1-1	ASSRVGQDTEAF
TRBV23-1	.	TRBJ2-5	ASSQSNRGLSGRARETQY
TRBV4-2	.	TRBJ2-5	ASSQDQSKQTQY
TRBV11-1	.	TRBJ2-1	ASSSSLRNEQF
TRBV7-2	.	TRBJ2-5	ASSLFPGETQY
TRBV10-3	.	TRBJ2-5	AISETGDQETQY
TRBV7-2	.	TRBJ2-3	ASSGSTDTQY
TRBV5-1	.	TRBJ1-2	ASSLRTASYGYT
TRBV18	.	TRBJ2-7	ASSPLEEFSAYEQY
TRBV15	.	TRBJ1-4	ATSSRGYEEKLF